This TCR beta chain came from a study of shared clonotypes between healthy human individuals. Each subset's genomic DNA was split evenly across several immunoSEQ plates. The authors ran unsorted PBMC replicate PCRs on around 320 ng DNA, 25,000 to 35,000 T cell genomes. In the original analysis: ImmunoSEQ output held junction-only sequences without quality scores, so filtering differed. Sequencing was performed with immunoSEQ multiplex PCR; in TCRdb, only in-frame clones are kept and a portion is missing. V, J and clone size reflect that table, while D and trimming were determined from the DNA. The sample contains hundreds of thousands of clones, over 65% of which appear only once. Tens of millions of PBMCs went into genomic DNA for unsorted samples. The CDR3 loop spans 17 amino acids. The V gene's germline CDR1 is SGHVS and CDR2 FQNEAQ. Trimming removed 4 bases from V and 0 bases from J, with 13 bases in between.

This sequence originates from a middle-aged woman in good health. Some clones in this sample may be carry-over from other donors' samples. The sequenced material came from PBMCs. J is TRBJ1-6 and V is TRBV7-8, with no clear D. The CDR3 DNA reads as TGTGCCAGCAGCTCGAAAGACAAGAGCTCCTATAATTCACCCCTCCACTTT. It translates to CASSSKDKSSYNSPLHF.